This T cell receptor beta chain was identified in a study of tissue T cells after allogeneic stem cell transplantation. V shed 0 bases and J shed 3 bases, with 20 bases lying between them. CDR1 is SGHAT and CDR2 is FQNNGV in the germline V gene. This CDR3 is built from 18 residues. Some clones are missing from TCRdb's copy, which holds only in-frame ones; the method was immunoSEQ multiplex PCR. Of some 25,000 clones listed, around four fifths are singletons. The sample was tissue from the ileum, taken at autopsy. The TCR sequence derives from a female donor older than 55 with lung cancer. The chain employs TRBV11-2 and TRBJ1-2, with TRBD1 as a possible D gene (5 bases). Here the CDR3 reads CASSLDVQGVALDYGYTF. The CDR3 DNA reads TGTGCCAGCAGCTTAGATGTGCAGGGAGTCGCCCTGGACTATGGCTACACCTTC.